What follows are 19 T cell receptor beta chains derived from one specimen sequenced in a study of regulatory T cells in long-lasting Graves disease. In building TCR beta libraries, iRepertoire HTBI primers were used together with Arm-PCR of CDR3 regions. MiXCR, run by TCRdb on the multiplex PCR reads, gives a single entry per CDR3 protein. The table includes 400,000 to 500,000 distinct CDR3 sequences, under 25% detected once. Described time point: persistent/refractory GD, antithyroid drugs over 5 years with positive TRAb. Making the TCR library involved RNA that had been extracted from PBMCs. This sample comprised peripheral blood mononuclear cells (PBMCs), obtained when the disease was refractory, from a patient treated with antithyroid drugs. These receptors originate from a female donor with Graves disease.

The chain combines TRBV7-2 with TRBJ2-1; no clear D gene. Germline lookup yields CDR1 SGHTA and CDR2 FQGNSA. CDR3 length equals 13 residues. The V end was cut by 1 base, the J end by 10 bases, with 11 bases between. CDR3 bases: TGTGCCAGCAGCTTAGAGTCAGGTCGCGAGCAGTTCTTC. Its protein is CASSLESGREQFF.

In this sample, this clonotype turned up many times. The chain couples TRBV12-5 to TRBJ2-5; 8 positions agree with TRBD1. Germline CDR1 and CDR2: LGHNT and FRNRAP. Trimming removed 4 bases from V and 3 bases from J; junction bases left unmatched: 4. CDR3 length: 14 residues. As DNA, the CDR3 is TGTGCTAGTGGTTCCGGACAGGGAGAAGAGACCCAGTACTTC. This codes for CASGSGQGEETQYF.

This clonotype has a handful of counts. The CDR3 sequence is CASSRTGVLEEKLFF. CDR3 nucleotides: TGTGCCAGCAGCCGGACGGGAGTATTAGAAGAAAAACTGTTTTTT. This chain joins TRBV7-2 and TRBJ1-4, with D uncertain. Germline CDR1 is SGHTA and CDR2 is FQGNSA. The CDR3 is 15 amino acids. The V end was cut by 5 bases, the J end by 8 bases, with 18 bases between.

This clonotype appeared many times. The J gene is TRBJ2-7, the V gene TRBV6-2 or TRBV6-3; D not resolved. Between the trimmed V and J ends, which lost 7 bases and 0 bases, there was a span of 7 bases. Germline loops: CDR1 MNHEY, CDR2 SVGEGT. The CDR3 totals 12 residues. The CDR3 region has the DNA TGTGCCAGCAACGGCAACTCCTACGAGCAGTACTTC. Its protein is CASNGNSYEQYF.

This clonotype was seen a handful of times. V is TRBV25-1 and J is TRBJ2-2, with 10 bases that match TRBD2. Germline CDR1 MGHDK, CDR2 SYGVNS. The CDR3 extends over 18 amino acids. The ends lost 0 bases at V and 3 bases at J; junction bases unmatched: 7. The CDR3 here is CASSEYWTSGGYTGELFF. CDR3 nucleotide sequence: TGTGCCAGCAGTGAATACTGGACTAGCGGAGGGTACACCGGGGAGCTGTTTTTT.

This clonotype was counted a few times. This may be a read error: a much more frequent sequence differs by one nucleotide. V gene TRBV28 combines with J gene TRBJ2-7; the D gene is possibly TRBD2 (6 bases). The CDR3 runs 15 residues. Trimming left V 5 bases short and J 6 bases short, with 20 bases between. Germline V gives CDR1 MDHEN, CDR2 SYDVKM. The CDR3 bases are TGTGCCAGCAGTGTCGATGTTGGCGGGAAACGCGAGCAGTACTTC. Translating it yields CASSVDVGGKREQYF.

DNA of the CDR3: TGCAGTGCTAGACTTCGGGGGAACACCGGGGAGCTGTTTTTT. This sequence encodes CSARLRGNTGELFF. The rearrangement links TRBV20-1 to TRBJ2-2; tentative D call: TRBD2 (5 bases). CDR1 DFQATT and CDR2 SNEGSKA come from the germline V gene (reference sequence). Trimming left V 2 bases short and J 1 base short, with 8 bases between. The CDR3 spans 14 residues.

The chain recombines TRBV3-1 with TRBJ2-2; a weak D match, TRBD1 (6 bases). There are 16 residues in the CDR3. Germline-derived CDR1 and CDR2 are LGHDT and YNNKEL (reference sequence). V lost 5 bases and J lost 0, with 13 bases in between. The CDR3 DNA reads TGTGCCAGCAGCTCGATACAGGGTACGAACACCGGGGAGCTGTTTTTT. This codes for CASSSIQGTNTGELFF.

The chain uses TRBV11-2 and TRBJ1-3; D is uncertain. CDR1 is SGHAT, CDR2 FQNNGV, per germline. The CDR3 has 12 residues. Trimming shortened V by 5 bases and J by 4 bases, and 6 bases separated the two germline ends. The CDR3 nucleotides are TGTGCCAGCAGCCCTACGGGAAACACCATATATTTT. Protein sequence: CASSPTGNTIYF.

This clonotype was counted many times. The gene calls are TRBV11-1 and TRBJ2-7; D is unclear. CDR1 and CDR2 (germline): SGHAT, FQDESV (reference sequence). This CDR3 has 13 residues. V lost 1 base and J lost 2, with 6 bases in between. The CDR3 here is CASSLVAAYEQYF. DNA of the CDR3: TGTGCCAGCAGCTTAGTGGCAGCCTACGAGCAGTACTTC.

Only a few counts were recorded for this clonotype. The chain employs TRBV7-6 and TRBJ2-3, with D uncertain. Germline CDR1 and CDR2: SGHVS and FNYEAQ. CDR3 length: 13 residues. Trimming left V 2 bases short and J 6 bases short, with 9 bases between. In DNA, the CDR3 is TGTGCCAGCAGCTTATTCACATCCGATACGCAGTATTTT. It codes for CASSLFTSDTQYF.

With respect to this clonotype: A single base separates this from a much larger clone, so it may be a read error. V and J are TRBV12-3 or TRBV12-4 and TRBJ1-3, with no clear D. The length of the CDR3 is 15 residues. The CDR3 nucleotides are TGTGCCAGCAGTTTCGGCAGGCTCTCTGGAAGCACCACATATTTT. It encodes CASSFGRLSGSTTYF.

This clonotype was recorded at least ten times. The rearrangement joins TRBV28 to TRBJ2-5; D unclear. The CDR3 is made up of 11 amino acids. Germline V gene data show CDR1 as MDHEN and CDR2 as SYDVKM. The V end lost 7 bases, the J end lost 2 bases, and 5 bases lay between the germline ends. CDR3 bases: TGTGCCAGCACCGCACAAGAGACCCAGTACTTC. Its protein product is CASTAQETQYF.

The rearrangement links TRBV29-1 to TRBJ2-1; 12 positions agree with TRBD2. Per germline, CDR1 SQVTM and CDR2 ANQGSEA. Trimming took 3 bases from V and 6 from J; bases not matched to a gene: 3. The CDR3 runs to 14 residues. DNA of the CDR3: TGCAGCGTTGAGAGACTAGCGGGAGCCAATGAGCAGTTCTTC. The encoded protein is CSVERLAGANEQFF.

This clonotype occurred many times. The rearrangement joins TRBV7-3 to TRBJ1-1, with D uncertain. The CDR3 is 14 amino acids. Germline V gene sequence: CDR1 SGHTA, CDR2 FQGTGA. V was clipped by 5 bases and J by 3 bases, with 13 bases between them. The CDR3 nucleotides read TGTGCCAGCAGCCGTTCCTCAAGGGACACTGAAGCTTTCTTT. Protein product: CASSRSSRDTEAFF.

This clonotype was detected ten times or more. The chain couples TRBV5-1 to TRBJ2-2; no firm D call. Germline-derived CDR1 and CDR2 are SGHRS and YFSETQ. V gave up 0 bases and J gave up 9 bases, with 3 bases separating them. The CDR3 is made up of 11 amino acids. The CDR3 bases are TGCGCCAGCAGCTTGGATAGGGAGCTGTTTTTT. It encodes CASSLDRELFF.

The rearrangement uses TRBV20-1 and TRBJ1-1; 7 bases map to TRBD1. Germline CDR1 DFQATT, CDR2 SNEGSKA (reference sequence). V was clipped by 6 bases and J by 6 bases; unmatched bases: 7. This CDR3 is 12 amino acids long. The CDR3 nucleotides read TGCAGTGCGAAGGGACAGAGCCCTGAAGCTTTCTTT. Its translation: CSAKGQSPEAFF.

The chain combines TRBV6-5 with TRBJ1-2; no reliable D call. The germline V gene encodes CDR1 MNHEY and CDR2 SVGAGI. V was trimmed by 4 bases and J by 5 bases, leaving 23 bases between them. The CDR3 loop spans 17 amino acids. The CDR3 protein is CASSFLYVGRKIYGYTF. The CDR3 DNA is TGTGCCAGCAGTTTCCTCTATGTGGGCAGAAAAATTTATGGCTACACCTTC.

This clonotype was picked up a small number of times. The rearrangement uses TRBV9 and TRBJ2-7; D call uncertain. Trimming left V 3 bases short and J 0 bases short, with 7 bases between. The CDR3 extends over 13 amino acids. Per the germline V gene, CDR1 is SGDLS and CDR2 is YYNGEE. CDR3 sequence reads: CASSAELSYEQYF. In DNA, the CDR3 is TGTGCCAGCAGCGCCGAACTCTCCTACGAGCAGTACTTC.